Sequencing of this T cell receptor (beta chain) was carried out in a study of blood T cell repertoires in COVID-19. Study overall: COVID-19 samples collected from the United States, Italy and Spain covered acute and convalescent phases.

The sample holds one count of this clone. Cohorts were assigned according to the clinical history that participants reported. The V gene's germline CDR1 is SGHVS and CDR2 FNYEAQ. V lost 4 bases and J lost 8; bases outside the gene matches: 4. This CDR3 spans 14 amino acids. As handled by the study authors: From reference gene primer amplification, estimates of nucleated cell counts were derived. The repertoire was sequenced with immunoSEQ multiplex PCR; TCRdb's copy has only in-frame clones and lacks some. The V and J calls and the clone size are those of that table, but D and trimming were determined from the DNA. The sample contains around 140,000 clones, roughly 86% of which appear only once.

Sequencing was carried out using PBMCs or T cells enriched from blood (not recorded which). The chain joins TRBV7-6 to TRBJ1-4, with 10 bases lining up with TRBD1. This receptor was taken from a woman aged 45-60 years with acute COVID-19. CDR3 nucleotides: TGTGCCAGCAGCTACGGACAGGGGGGGGAAAAACTGTTTTTT. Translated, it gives CASSYGQGGEKLFF. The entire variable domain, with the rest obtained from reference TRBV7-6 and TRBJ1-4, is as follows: GAGVSQSPRYKVTKRGQDVALRCDPISGHVSLYWYRQALGQGPEFLTYFNYEAQQDKSGLPNDRFSAERPEGSISTLTIQRTEQRDSAMYRCASSYGQGGEKLFFGSGTQLSVL.